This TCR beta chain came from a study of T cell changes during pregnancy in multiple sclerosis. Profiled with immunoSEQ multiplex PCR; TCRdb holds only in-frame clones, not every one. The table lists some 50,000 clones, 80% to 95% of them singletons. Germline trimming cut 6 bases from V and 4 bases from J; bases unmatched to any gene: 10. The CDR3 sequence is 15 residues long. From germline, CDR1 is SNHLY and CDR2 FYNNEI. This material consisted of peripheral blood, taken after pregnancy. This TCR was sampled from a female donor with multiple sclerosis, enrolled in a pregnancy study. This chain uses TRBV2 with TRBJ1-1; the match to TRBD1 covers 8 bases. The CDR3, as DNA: TGTGCCAGCAGGTCCCAGGGGGCCGGGGGCACTGAAGCTTTCTTT. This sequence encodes CASRSQGAGGTEAFF.